Shown below are 13 T cell receptor beta chains from a single sample sequenced in a study of blood T cell repertoires in COVID-19. Only in-frame clones appear in the TCRdb table, and some are missing; sequencing was by immunoSEQ multiplex PCR. Among 150,000 or so clones, 79% were seen once, and the ten largest hold roughly 5.1%. The source material was peripheral blood. These receptors came from a woman aged 65 to 85 with COVID-19, enrolled during active disease.

The chain links TRBV15 to TRBJ1-4; TRBD1 might be the D (6 bases). The CDR3 loop spans 15 amino acids. V lost 3 bases and J lost 5, with 13 bases in between. CDR1 is LNHNV, CDR2 YYDKDF, per germline (reference sequence). CDR3 nucleotide sequence: TGTGCCACCAGCAGGACCGGGAGGGGGAATGAAAAACTGTTTTTT. Translated, it gives CATSRTGRGNEKLFF.

V gene TRBV6-5 combines with J gene TRBJ2-2; 10 nucleotides agree with TRBD1. The CDR3 extends over 16 amino acids. Trimming removed 2 bases from V and 6 bases from J; junction bases left unmatched: 6. From germline, CDR1 is MNHEY and CDR2 SVGAGI. CDR3 sequence reads: CASSYQTGGGPGELFF. The CDR3 DNA sequence: TGTGCCAGCAGTTACCAGACAGGGGGCGGCCCCGGGGAGCTGTTTTTT.

The V gene is TRBV4-2, the J gene TRBJ1-1; TRBD1 is a possible D gene (5 bases). The V and J ends lost 0 bases and 3 bases respectively, with 11 bases between them. CDR1 is LGHNA, CDR2 YNFKEQ, per germline. The CDR3 contains 15 residues. The CDR3 sequence: CASSQDWGGDTEAFF. As DNA, the CDR3 is TGTGCCAGCAGCCAAGATTGGGGGGGGGACACTGAAGCTTTCTTT.

The rearrangement uses TRBV10-3 and TRBJ1-2; possibly TRBD1 for D (6 bases). V was shortened by 2 bases and J by 7 bases, with 11 bases between the two germline ends. Germline values: CDR1 ENHRY, CDR2 SYGVKD. The CDR3 has 13 amino acids. This chain's CDR3 is CAISEEGQLGYTF. The CDR3 DNA follows: TGTGCCATCAGTGAGGAGGGACAACTTGGCTACACCTTC.

This chain joins TRBV2 and TRBJ2-7; TRBD2 might be the D (5 bases). Deletions cut 7 bases from V and 2 bases from J, with 15 bases between. Looked up from germline, CDR1 is SNHLY and CDR2 is FYNNEI. The CDR3 is 14 amino acids. This CDR3 is CASNRGLGAYEQYF. The CDR3 DNA reads TGTGCCAGCAATAGAGGGCTGGGTGCCTACGAGCAGTACTTC.

This rearrangement joins TRBV6-5 to TRBJ2-7; TRBD2 aligns across 7 bases. Trimming at V came to 10 bases and at J to 5 bases, leaving 8 bases not matched to a gene. The germline V gene has CDR1 MNHEY and CDR2 SVGAGI. This CDR3 spans 12 amino acids. The CDR3 region is CATSGDYHEQYF. In DNA form, the CDR3 reads TGTGCCACCTCCGGGGACTACCACGAGCAGTACTTC.

This chain uses TRBV6-2 or TRBV6-3 with TRBJ2-1, with TRBD2 as a possible D gene (5 bases). Germline V gene data show CDR1 as MNHEY and CDR2 as SVGEGT. This CDR3 has 13 amino acids. V lost 2 bases to trimming and J lost 10 bases, with 12 bases between them. CDR3: CASSYVAGGEQFF. Here the CDR3 DNA reads TGTGCCAGCAGTTACGTGGCGGGCGGCGAGCAGTTCTTC.

This clone was found once. The chain combines TRBV29-1 with TRBJ2-3; possibly TRBD1 for D (6 bases). This CDR3 region has 14 residues. Trimming pared 3 bases from V and 1 base from J, leaving 11 bases between. Germline V gene data show CDR1 as SQVTM and CDR2 as ANQGSEA. The CDR3 sequence is CSVDASGGTDTQYF. CDR3 bases: TGCAGCGTTGACGCCTCAGGGGGCACAGATACGCAGTATTTT.

This clone was found a few times. This chain links TRBV9 with TRBJ1-1; 9 nucleotides agree with TRBD1. Germline V gene lookup returns CDR1 SGDLS and CDR2 YYNGEE. V was clipped by 1 base and J by 4 bases; unmatched bases: 8. The length of the CDR3 is 16 residues. The CDR3 region has the DNA TGTGCCAGCAGCGTAAGGGGGGACAGGGCCGCCACTGAAGCTTTCTTT. This codes for CASSVRGDRAATEAFF.

This chain links TRBV4-2 with TRBJ2-5; D is unclear. The V gene lost 0 bases and the J gene lost 5 bases, with 7 bases spanning the gap. Germline V gives CDR1 LGHNA, CDR2 YNFKEQ. This CDR3 is 13 amino acids long. DNA of the CDR3: TGTGCCAGCAGCCAAGATCCCGGGGAGACCCAGTACTTC. Translated: CASSQDPGETQYF.

The gene calls are TRBV27 and TRBJ2-1, with 10 bases that match TRBD2. The V segment lost 4 bases and the J segment 4 bases; nucleotides outside the gene matches: 7. This CDR3 spans 16 amino acids. From germline, CDR1 is MNHEY and CDR2 SMNVEV (reference sequence). CDR3 bases: TGTGCCAGCAGTTCATACCTAGCGGGGGATTACAATGAGCAGTTCTTC. Translation: CASSSYLAGDYNEQFF.

The CDR3 sequence: CAWKKQGARNEQYF. The CDR3 DNA reads TGTGCCTGGAAAAAACAGGGGGCTCGGAACGAGCAGTACTTC. This chain uses TRBV30 with TRBJ2-7; 9 bases line up with TRBD1. The CDR3 has 14 residues. Germline assignment: CDR1 GTSNPN and CDR2 SVGIG (reference sequence). Germline trimming cut 4 bases from V and 5 bases from J; bases unmatched to any gene: 9.

This sequence joins TRBV6-5 and TRBJ1-2, with D perhaps matching TRBD1 (5 bases). The CDR3 loop spans 12 amino acids. Per the germline V gene, CDR1 is MNHEY and CDR2 is SVGAGI. V was clipped by 10 bases and J by 7 bases, with 16 bases between them. The CDR3 reads CATQRGSGGYTF. CDR3 coding DNA: TGTGCCACTCAAAGGGGTTCTGGTGGCTACACCTTC.